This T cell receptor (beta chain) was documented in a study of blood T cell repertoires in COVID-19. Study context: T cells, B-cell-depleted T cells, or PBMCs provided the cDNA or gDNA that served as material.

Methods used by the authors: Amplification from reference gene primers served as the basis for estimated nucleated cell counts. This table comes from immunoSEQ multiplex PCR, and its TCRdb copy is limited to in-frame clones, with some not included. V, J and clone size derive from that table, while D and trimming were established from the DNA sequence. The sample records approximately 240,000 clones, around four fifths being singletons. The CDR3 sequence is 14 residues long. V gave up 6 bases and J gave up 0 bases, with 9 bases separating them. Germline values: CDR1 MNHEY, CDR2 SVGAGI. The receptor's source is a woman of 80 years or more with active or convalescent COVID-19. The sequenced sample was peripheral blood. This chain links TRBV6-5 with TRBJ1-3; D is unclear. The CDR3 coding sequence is TGTGCCAGCAGCCGTGACATCTCTGGAAACACCATATATTTT. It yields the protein CASSRDISGNTIYF.